The rows below give T cell receptor beta chains drawn from one sample of a study of beta chain features in type 1 diabetes. Assay: immunoSEQ multiplex PCR; the TCRdb copy retains only in-frame clones and omits some. Of nearly 700,000 clones in the sample, 13% were seen once. The sample comprised naive CD4+ T cells from blood. These receptors all come from a man in his late teens or twenties with type 1 diabetes. Each CDR3 is given with its conserved first and last residue. The D gene is left open where the match is weak. A clone size is listed for some rows: how often the clone was seen (once, few, many), or a class if it is expanded.

j_call	d_call	v_call	clone_size	cdr3_aa	cdr3_nt
TRBJ1-2	-	TRBV25-1	few	CASSGGRIYGYTF	TGTGCCAGCAGTGGGGGTAGGATCTATGGCTACACCTTC
TRBJ2-5	-	TRBV30	few	CAGTGRNGGPQETQYF	TGTGCCGGGACCGGGAGAAACGGGGGACCCCAAGAGACCCAGTACTTC
TRBJ1-1	-	TRBV6-6	few	CASSYTRIEAFF	TGTGCCAGCAGTTACACCAGAATTGAAGCTTTCTTT
TRBJ2-1	-	TRBV9	few	CASSPRGSDSYNEQFF	TGTGCCAGCAGCCCCCGAGGTAGCGACTCCTACAATGAGCAGTTCTTC
TRBJ1-1	-	TRBV6-4	few	CASIWEEDTEAFF	TGTGCCAGCATATGGGAGGAGGACACTGAAGCTTTCTTT
TRBJ1-2	TRBD1	TRBV11-3	-	CASSPGTGTGGFYGYTF	TGTGCCAGCAGCCCAGGGACCGGGACAGGGGGCTTCTATGGCTACACCTTC
TRBJ1-6	TRBD1	TRBV4-2	-	CASSQDSQDRGDSPLHF	TGTGCCAGCAGCCAAGATAGCCAGGACAGGGGTGATTCACCCCTCCACTTT
TRBJ1-3	-	TRBV7-6	few	CASSFDGSLNTIYF	TGTGCCAGCAGCTTCGACGGCAGTCTAAACACCATATATTTT
TRBJ2-7	TRBD1	TRBV13	-	CASRLGQGVGFYEQYF	TGTGCCAGCAGGCTAGGACAGGGAGTGGGTTTCTACGAGCAGTACTTC
TRBJ2-7	-	TRBV1	-	CTSSQDNRLEQYF	TGCACCAGCAGCCAAGATAACCGGCTCGAGCAGTACTTC
TRBJ2-7	TRBD1	TRBV9	-	CASSVNTGVFSYEQYF	TGTGCCAGCAGCGTCAACACAGGGGTCTTCTCCTACGAGCAGTACTTC
TRBJ2-6	-	TRBV27	-	CASSLVFPGANVLTF	TGTGCCAGCAGTTTGGTGTTCCCTGGGGCCAACGTCCTGACTTTC
TRBJ1-4	-	TRBV25-1	few	CASSEGVWEKLFF	TGTGCCAGCAGTGAGGGAGTGTGGGAAAAACTGTTTTTT
TRBJ2-6	-	TRBV5-1	-	CASSLAALGGGANVLTF	TGCGCCAGCAGCTTGGCCGCCTTGGGCGGTGGGGCCAACGTCCTGACTTTC
TRBJ1-1	-	TRBV7-9	-	CASSSTDNQNTEAFF	TGTGCCAGCAGCTCCACGGACAACCAGAACACTGAAGCTTTCTTT
TRBJ1-5	-	TRBV4-1	-	CASSQASGGSNQPQHF	TGCGCCAGCAGCCAGGCCTCGGGAGGGAGCAATCAGCCCCAGCATTTT
TRBJ2-3	TRBD2	TRBV27	few	CASTPTSGPTDTQYF	TGTGCCAGCACTCCGACTAGCGGCCCCACAGATACGCAGTATTTT
TRBJ2-3	-	TRBV5-6	-	CASSLDRVEYF	TGTGCCAGCAGCTTGGACAGGGTGGAGTATTTT
TRBJ2-1	TRBD1	TRBV2	-	CASSEGLGQSYNEQFF	TGTGCCAGCAGTGAAGGATTGGGACAGAGTTACAATGAGCAGTTCTTC
TRBJ1-2	-	TRBV30	-	CAWSPGRTYGYTF	TGTGCCTGGAGTCCGGGCCGAACCTATGGCTACACCTTC
TRBJ2-2	TRBD2	TRBV18	-	CASSPPPVQRGTGELFF	TGTGCCAGCTCACCACCCCCCGTGCAGCGGGGGACCGGGGAGCTGTTTTTT
TRBJ1-2	-	TRBV30	-	CAWSWESYGYTF	TGTGCCTGGAGTTGGGAGAGCTATGGCTACACCTTC
TRBJ1-5	-	TRBV7-8	-	CASSSRRFGNQPQHF	TGTGCCAGCAGCTCTCGAAGGTTCGGCAATCAGCCCCAGCATTTT
TRBJ2-1	-	TRBV21-1	few	CASRGGGQFF	TGTGCCAGCCGGGGGGGCGGGCAGTTCTTC
TRBJ1-5	TRBD1	TRBV5-1	-	CASSDGTGGRGNQPQHF	TGCGCCAGCAGCGACGGGACAGGGGGCAGAGGGAATCAGCCCCAGCATTTT
TRBJ1-1	-	TRBV29-1	few	CSVLVRALNTEAFF	TGCAGCGTTCTAGTCCGGGCTCTGAACACTGAAGCTTTCTTT
TRBJ1-1	-	TRBV6-7	-	CASSSRENTEAFF	TGTGCCAGCAGCTCCAGGGAAAACACTGAAGCTTTCTTT
TRBJ1-5	-	TRBV30	few	CAWSKQGPQQPQHF	TGTGCCTGGAGTAAACAGGGACCACAGCAGCCCCAGCATTTT
TRBJ1-2	-	TRBV28	-	CASSPPTQRDGYTF	TGTGCCAGCAGTCCACCGACACAGAGGGATGGCTACACCTTC
TRBJ1-4	-	TRBV6-1	few	CASSKWDVSEKLFF	TGTGCCAGCAGTAAATGGGACGTTTCTGAAAAACTGTTTTTT
TRBJ2-7	-	TRBV18	-	CASSPRIGYEQYF	TGTGCCAGCTCACCAAGAATAGGGTACGAGCAGTACTTC
TRBJ1-2	-	TRBV21-1	few	CASSKGRFDTNIISYTF	TGTGCCAGCAGCAAAGGTCGATTCGACACCAATATTATCAGCTACACCTTC
TRBJ1-2	-	TRBV29-1	few	CSVVGSNYGYTF	TGCAGCGTTGTGGGATCTAACTATGGCTACACCTTC
TRBJ2-7	TRBD1	TRBV30	few	CAWSRMGPGGREQYF	TGTGCCTGGAGTCGAATGGGACCAGGGGGACGCGAGCAGTACTTC
TRBJ1-1	-	TRBV7-9	-	CASSLTGNTEAFF	TGTGCCAGCAGCTTAACGGGGAACACTGAAGCTTTCTTT
TRBJ1-2	-	TRBV29-1	-	CSVEDLGNGYTF	TGCAGCGTTGAAGACTTGGGGAATGGCTACACCTTC
TRBJ1-5	-	TRBV30	few	CAWGGAADQPQHF	TGTGCCTGGGGCGGTGCGGCTGATCAGCCCCAGCATTTT
TRBJ2-7	TRBD1	TRBV5-1	few	CASSLEGQGAYEQYF	TGCGCCAGCAGCTTGGAGGGTCAGGGGGCCTACGAGCAGTACTTC
TRBJ2-7	-	TRBV30	-	CAGRGASYEQYF	TGTGCCGGTCGTGGGGCCTCCTACGAGCAGTACTTC
TRBJ2-3	TRBD1	TRBV6-5	-	CASSYSDRDHPQYF	TGTGCCAGCAGTTACTCCGACAGGGATCATCCTCAGTATTTT
TRBJ1-1	-	TRBV2	few	CASKQGNTEAFF	TGTGCCAGCAAGCAGGGCAACACTGAAGCTTTCTTT
TRBJ2-3	TRBD2	TRBV28	-	CASSSRLAGARTDTQYF	TGTGCCAGCAGTTCTAGACTAGCGGGGGCTAGGACAGATACGCAGTATTTT
TRBJ1-1	-	TRBV6-1	-	CASRTLNTEAFF	TGTGCCAGCAGGACACTGAACACTGAAGCTTTCTTT
TRBJ1-1	TRBD1	TRBV29-1	-	CSGRTGTSNTEAFF	TGCAGCGGACGGACAGGGACTTCGAACACTGAAGCTTTCTTT
TRBJ2-6	TRBD1	TRBV5-4	few	CASSIPGQLRANVLTF	TGTGCCAGCAGCATCCCGGGACAGCTAAGGGCCAACGTCCTGACTTTC
TRBJ1-4	-	TRBV15	-	CATSTATNEKLFF	TGTGCCACCAGCACCGCAACTAATGAAAAACTGTTTTTT
TRBJ1-1	-	TRBV7-6	few	CASSIDRIRGKNTEAFF	TGTGCCAGCAGCATAGACAGGATAAGGGGTAAGAACACTGAAGCTTTCTTT
TRBJ1-2	-	TRBV30	-	CAWSLRLGGYTF	TGTGCCTGGAGTCTCAGGTTGGGCGGCTACACCTTC
TRBJ2-7	-	TRBV7-8	-	CASSSNRGSYEQYF	TGTGCCAGCAGCTCAAACCGGGGTTCCTACGAGCAGTACTTC
TRBJ1-6	-	TRBV30	few	CAWSVPGWNSPLHF	TGTGCCTGGAGTGTACCAGGGTGGAATTCACCCCTCCACTTT
TRBJ2-5	-	TRBV11-2	-	CASSAGQETQYF	TGTGCCAGCAGCGCGGGGCAAGAGACCCAGTACTTC
TRBJ2-5	-	TRBV7-2	few	CASSNQGGQETQYF	TGTGCCAGCAGCAACCAGGGGGGACAAGAGACCCAGTACTTC
TRBJ1-5	-	TRBV10-3	few	CAISEWAVNDQPQHF	TGTGCCATCAGTGAGTGGGCCGTAAATGATCAGCCCCAGCATTTT
TRBJ1-1	-	TRBV6-5	-	CASSYGVFTEAFF	TGTGCCAGCAGTTACGGGGTATTCACTGAAGCTTTCTTT